The clone carrying this TCR beta chain was detected only once. This sample is drawn from a study of blood T cell repertoires in COVID-19. Looking at the study overall: T cells, B-cell-depleted T cells, or PBMCs provided the cDNA or gDNA that served as material.

The protocol was immunoSEQ multiplex PCR, while the TCRdb copy is restricted to in-frame clones and leaves out a portion. This repertoire shows tens of thousands of clones, approximately 88% found once; its top ten account for approximately 4.3%. The sequenced sample consisted of peripheral blood. The TCR comes from a human donor in a cohort sampled during active COVID-19.

The CDR3 sequence: CASSRTGGTTNEKLFF. CDR3 DNA: TGCGCCAGCAGTAGGACAGGGGGGACAACTAATGAAAAACTGTTTTTT. The rearrangement joins TRBV5-1 to TRBJ1-4; 10 bases align to TRBD1. CDR3 length equals 16 residues. CDR1 is SGHRS, CDR2 YFSETQ, per germline. V trimming: 5 bases; J trimming: 0 bases; junction bases outside the gene matches: 4.